This T cell receptor beta chain was observed in a study of immune cell composition in non-small cell lung cancer. Study results and caveats: In adenocarcinoma, maximal tumour-associated clone frequency tracked TIL tumour reactivity. Clones >0.5% enriched in tumour were rarer in adenocarcinoma (around 33%) than squamous (about 80%).

Concerning this clone itself: What it binds is unknown.

Frozen unsorted single-cell suspensions supplied the genomic DNA. Unmatched junction bases numbered 5, after V lost 2 bases and J lost 1 base. Germline CDR1 reads SGDLS; CDR2 reads YYNGEE. The CDR3 loop spans 15 amino acids. The method was immunoSEQ multiplex PCR; TCRdb's version includes in-frame clones alone and lacks a portion of them. The table lists about 10,000 clones, approximately 64% of them singletons, with approximately 10% in the top ten. The genes are TRBV9 and TRBJ1-1; 7 bases are shared with TRBD1. Sequenced: lung tumor tissue. This clonotype was sampled from a human donor with non-small cell lung cancer. The DNA for the CDR3 is TGTGCCAGCAGCGTCCGGCCAGGGGGGAACACTGAAGCTTTCTTT. Its translation: CASSVRPGGNTEAFF.